This T cell receptor (beta chain) was captured by sequencing in a study of control samples from healthy donors and cancer patients (dated by TCRdb to about 2020). A note on this clone: No cognate antigen has been identified for it. No base quality information exists; no much larger clone differs at one position.

The CDR3 measures 17 amino acids from cysteine to phenylalanine. The DNA shown is the 51-base CDR3, in frame from base 1. CDR1 and CDR2, per the germline V gene (reference sequence), are GTSNPN and SVGIG. Between the V and J ends, shortened by 2 bases and 0 bases respectively, the junction contains 14 bases. The library was produced with the immunoSEQ multiplex PCR assay. TCRdb holds this immuneACCESS table with in-frame rearrangements only. Some clones are missing; in checked studies, unresolved V genes explain under half, and the rest has no known cause. The sample includes some 120,000 clones, with roughly 89% observed a single time. The biggest ten clones account for about an eighth of the sample.

The V gene is TRBV30 and the J gene is TRBJ1-6, with the D gene too uncertain to name. The TCR comes from a man younger than 45 in good health. The sequencing sample was made of blood. The DNA sequence is TGTGCCTGGAGTCGGAAAGTAGGGAGCTCCTATAATTCACCCCTCCACTTT. Its translation is CAWSRKVGSSYNSPLHF.